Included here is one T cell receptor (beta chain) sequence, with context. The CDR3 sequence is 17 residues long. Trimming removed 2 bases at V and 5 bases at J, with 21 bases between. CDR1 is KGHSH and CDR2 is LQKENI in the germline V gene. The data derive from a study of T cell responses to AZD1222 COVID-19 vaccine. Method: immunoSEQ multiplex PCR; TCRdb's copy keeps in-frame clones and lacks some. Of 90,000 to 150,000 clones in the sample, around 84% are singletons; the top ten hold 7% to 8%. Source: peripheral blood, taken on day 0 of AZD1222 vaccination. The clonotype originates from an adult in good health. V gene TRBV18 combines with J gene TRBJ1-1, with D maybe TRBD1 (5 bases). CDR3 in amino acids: CASSPGRIGREGTEAFF. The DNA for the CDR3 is TGTGCCAGCTCACCAGGCCGAATTGGCAGGGAGGGGACTGAAGCTTTCTTT. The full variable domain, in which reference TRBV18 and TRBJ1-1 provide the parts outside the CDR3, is NAGVMQNPRHLVRRRGQEARLRCSPMKGHSHVYWYRQLPEEGLKFMVYLQKENIIDESGMPKERFSAEFPKEGPSILRIQQVVRGDSAAYFCASSPGRIGREGTEAFFGQGTRLTVV.